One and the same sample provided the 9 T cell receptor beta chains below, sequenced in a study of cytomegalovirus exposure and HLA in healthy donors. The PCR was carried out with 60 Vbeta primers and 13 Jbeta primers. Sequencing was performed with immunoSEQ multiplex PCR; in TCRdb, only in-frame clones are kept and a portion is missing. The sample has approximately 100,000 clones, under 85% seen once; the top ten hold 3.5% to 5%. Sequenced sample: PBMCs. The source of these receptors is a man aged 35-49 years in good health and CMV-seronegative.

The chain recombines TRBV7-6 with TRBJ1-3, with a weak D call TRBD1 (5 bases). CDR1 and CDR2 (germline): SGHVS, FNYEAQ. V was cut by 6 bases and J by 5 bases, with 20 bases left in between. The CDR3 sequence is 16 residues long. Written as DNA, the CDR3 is TGTGCCAGCAGATCGGGAGGAACCAGGGAAAGAAACACCATATATTTT. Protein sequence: CASRSGGTRERNTIYF. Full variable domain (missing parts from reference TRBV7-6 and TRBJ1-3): GAGVSQSPRYKVTKRGQDVALRCDPISGHVSLYWYRQALGQGPEFLTYFNYEAQQDKSGLPNDRFSAERPEGSISTLTIQRTEQRDSAMYRCASRSGGTRERNTIYFGEGSWLTVV.

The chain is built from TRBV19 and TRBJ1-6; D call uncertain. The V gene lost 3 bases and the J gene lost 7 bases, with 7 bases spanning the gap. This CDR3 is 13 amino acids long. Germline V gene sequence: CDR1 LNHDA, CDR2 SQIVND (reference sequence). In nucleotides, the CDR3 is TGTGCCAGTAGTATGAGGGAAAATTCACCCCTCCACTTT. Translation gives CASSMRENSPLHF.

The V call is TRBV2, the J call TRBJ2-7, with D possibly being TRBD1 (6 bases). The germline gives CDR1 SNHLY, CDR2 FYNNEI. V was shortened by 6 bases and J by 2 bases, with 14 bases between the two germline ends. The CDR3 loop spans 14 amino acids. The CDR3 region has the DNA TGTGCCAGCAGCCCCACAGGGATCACCTACGAGCAGTACTTC. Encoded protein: CASSPTGITYEQYF.

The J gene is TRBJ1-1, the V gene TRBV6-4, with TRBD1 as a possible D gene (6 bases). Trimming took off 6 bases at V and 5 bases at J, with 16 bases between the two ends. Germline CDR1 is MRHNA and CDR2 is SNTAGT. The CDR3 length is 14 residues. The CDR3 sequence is CASSLEGEKTEAFF. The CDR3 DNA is TGTGCCAGCAGCCTTGAGGGGGAAAAGACTGAAGCTTTCTTT.

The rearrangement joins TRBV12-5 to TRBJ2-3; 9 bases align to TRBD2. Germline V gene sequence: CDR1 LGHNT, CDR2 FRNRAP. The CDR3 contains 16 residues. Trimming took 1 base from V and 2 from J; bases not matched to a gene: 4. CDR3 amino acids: CASGLGTSELTDTQYF. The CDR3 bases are TGTGCTAGTGGTTTGGGGACTAGCGAGCTCACAGATACGCAGTATTTT.

The CDR3 spells CASNDPVYSNQPQHF. CDR3 nucleotide sequence: TGTGCCAGTAACGATCCGGTATATAGCAATCAGCCCCAGCATTTT. The rearrangement uses TRBV19 and TRBJ1-5; D is unclear. The CDR3 is made up of 15 amino acids. CDR1 and CDR2 (germline): LNHDA, SQIVND (reference sequence). Trimming shortened V by 7 bases and J by 0 bases, and 13 bases separated the two germline ends.

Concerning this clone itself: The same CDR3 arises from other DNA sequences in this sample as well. Here the CDR3 DNA reads TGTGCCAGCAGTTCCCCCAGCCAGGGGGCTGATAATTCACCCCTCCACTTT. Translated, it gives CASSSPSQGADNSPLHF. V gene TRBV27 combines with J gene TRBJ1-6; 8 nucleotides match TRBD1. Germline trimming cut 4 bases from V and 5 bases from J; bases unmatched to any gene: 10. Germline CDR1 MNHEY, CDR2 SMNVEV (reference sequence). The CDR3 runs to 17 residues.

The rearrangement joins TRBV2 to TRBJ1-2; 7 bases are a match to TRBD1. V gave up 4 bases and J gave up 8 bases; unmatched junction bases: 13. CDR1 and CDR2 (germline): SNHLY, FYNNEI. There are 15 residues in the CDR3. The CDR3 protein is CASSGGQTTVKGYTF. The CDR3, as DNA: TGTGCCAGCAGTGGGGGACAGACAACGGTGAAAGGCTACACCTTC.

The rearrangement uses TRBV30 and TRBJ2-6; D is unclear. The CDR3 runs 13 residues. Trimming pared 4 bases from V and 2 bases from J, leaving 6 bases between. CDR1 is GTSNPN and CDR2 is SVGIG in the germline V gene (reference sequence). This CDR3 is CAWTLAGANVLTF. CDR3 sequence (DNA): TGTGCCTGGACCCTCGCTGGGGCCAACGTCCTGACTTTC.